This T cell receptor (beta chain) was found in a study of T cell clones after liver transplantation. For the study at large: TCRbeta sequencing after a pre-transplant mixed lymphocyte reaction identified graft-donor-reactive clones, later tracked in post-transplant blood.

Generated by immunoSEQ multiplex PCR, the TCRdb table keeps only in-frame clones and is missing some. The data show approximately 100,000 clones, 80% to 85% seen once. Concerning this clone itself: Its antigen is as yet unknown.

Study results and limitations: A larger donor-reactive than third-party decline suggested partial antigen-specific deletion. Small, mixed patient groups and varying post-transplant times limit these conclusions.

The CDR3 runs 15 residues. V was pared by 2 bases and J by 1 base, with 10 bases between. Germline-derived CDR1 and CDR2 are SGHNT and YENEEA. This receptor was identified in a human donor who received a liver transplant. This chain links TRBV11-3 with TRBJ2-3, with D tentatively TRBD2 (6 bases). The sequencing used CD4+ T cells from blood, collected before liver transplant. The CDR3 region is CASSLRGDGTDTQYF. CDR3 nucleotides: TGTGCCAGCAGCTTACGCGGGGACGGCACAGATACGCAGTATTTT.